The sequence of this T cell receptor beta chain was determined in a study of cytomegalovirus exposure and HLA in healthy donors. General study results and limits: Reports indicate that TCR beta sequences accurately predicted the HLA-A and HLA-B alleles of most subjects.

Concerning this clone itself: Its antigen remains unknown.

With 60 Vbeta and 13 Jbeta primers, the PCR was carried out. Only in-frame clones appear in the TCRdb table, and some are missing; sequencing was by immunoSEQ multiplex PCR. The table records 150,000 or so clones, roughly 77% of them present only once. This TCR came from a man over 45 in good health and CMV-seropositive. The sequenced material came from PBMCs.

In DNA form, the CDR3 reads TGCGCCAGCAGCTTGGGGCCGGGTCTAGACTATGGCTACACCTTC. It specifies CASSLGPGLDYGYTF. The rearrangement links TRBV5-1 to TRBJ1-2, with D uncertain. The CDR3 runs to 15 residues. Trimming took 0 bases from V and 3 from J, leaving 12 bases between them. Germline CDR1 reads SGHRS; CDR2 reads YFSETQ.